This T cell receptor (beta chain) emerged from a study of blood T cell repertoires in COVID-19. The overall study: Acute and convalescent COVID-19 specimens originated in the United States, Italy and Spain. T cells, B-cell-depleted T cells, or PBMCs supplied cDNA or gDNA.

Per the authors' pipeline: Counts of nucleated cells, estimated from reference gene primer amplification, were obtained. Assay: immunoSEQ multiplex PCR; the TCRdb copy retains only in-frame clones and omits some. That table furnishes V, J and clone size, whereas the DNA furnished D and trimming. The sample holds 210,000 or so clones, roughly nine tenths seen once. CDR1 is SGHRS and CDR2 is YFSETQ in the germline V gene. The CDR3 contains 15 residues. The ends lost 7 bases at V and 3 bases at J; junction bases unmatched: 8. Sequencing input: peripheral blood. The rearrangement links TRBV5-1 to TRBJ2-2, with 8 bases aligning to TRBD1. This TCR was sampled from a man aged 30-40 years with acute or convalescent COVID-19. This chain's CDR3 is CASLRTTGDTGELFF. CDR3 coding DNA: TGCGCCAGCCTCCGGACGACAGGGGACACCGGGGAGCTGTTTTTT.